The 9 T cell receptor beta chains below were found in one sample sequenced in a study of blood T cell repertoires in COVID-19. Clones were sequenced by immunoSEQ multiplex PCR, and TCRdb holds only the in-frame ones, with some missing. In the table there are some 150,000 clones, 80% of which are singletons. Sequenced: peripheral blood. The receptors stem from a man in his fifties or sixties with acute or convalescent COVID-19.

The chain employs TRBV14 and TRBJ1-6; 7 positions match TRBD1. The J segment lost 8 bases and the V segment lost 2 bases, leaving 9 bases of the junction unmatched. Germline assignment: CDR1 SGHDN and CDR2 FVKESK. CDR3 length equals 16 residues. CDR3 residues: CASSQRGQGEHSPLHF. The CDR3 DNA reads TGTGCCAGCAGCCAAAGGGGTCAGGGGGAGCATTCACCCCTCCACTTT.

The chain uses TRBV6-1 and TRBJ2-3; 8 bases map to TRBD1. The CDR3 spans 13 residues. Germline V gene data show CDR1 as MNHNS and CDR2 as SASEGT. The V gene end was trimmed by 8 bases and the J gene end by 4 bases; junction bases not matched to a gene: 5. As DNA, the CDR3 is TGTGCCAGCGGATCAGGGGGCGCAGATACGCAGTATTTT. Translated, it gives CASGSGGADTQYF.

The chain is built from TRBV19 and TRBJ1-3, with D perhaps TRBD1 (5 bases). V was clipped by 8 bases and J by 0 bases, with 11 bases between them. Per the germline V gene, CDR1 is LNHDA and CDR2 is SQIVND (reference sequence). This CDR3 region has 14 residues. Written as DNA, the CDR3 is TGTGCCAGTCGGGAGGGGAGCTCTGGAAACACCATATATTTT. Translation: CASREGSSGNTIYF.

The CDR3, as DNA: TGTGCCAGCAGTTTGGGCAGGGGCCACTACGAGCAGTACTTC. Translated: CASSLGRGHYEQYF. The chain is built from TRBV28 and TRBJ2-7; weak D call: TRBD1 (6 bases). The germline CDR1 and CDR2 sequences are MDHEN and SYDVKM. V dropped 3 bases and J dropped 3 bases, with 12 bases sitting between them. The CDR3 sequence is 14 residues long.

This clone appeared a few times. J is TRBJ1-1 and V is TRBV24-1; D is possibly TRBD1 (5 bases). There are 16 residues in the CDR3. Trimming left V 9 bases short and J 2 bases short, with 21 bases between. Per the germline V gene, CDR1 is KGHDR and CDR2 is SFDVKD. The CDR3 DNA sequence: TGTGCCACCCCCCCGGCGCCGTACAGGTTAAACACTGAAGCTTTCTTT. As protein: CATPPAPYRLNTEAFF.

This chain uses TRBV9 with TRBJ2-5; 9 bases fit TRBD1. Germline assignment: CDR1 SGDLS and CDR2 YYNGEE. The V and J ends lost 2 bases and 4 bases, in that order; junction bases with no gene match: 6. This CDR3 spans 15 amino acids. The CDR3 spells CASSVTDRGGETQYF. In DNA form, the CDR3 reads TGTGCCAGCAGCGTGACGGACAGGGGTGGAGAGACCCAGTACTTC. Full variable domain (outside the CDR3, taken from reference TRBV9 and TRBJ2-5): DSGVTQTPKHLITATGQRVTLRCSPRSGDLSVYWYQQSLDQGLQFLIQYYNGEERAKGNILERFSAQQFPDLHSELNLSSLELGDSALYFCASSVTDRGGETQYFGPGTRLLVL.

This clone was seen only a few times. The chain is built from TRBV28 and TRBJ2-7; no reliable D call. The CDR3 loop spans 16 amino acids. The germline V and J ends were trimmed by 3 bases and 3 bases, with 18 bases remaining between them. Germline lookup yields CDR1 MDHEN and CDR2 SYDVKM. The CDR3 DNA follows: TGTGCCAGCAGTTTGGATGACCCCCGTGAGGACTACGAGCAGTACTTC. It is translated as CASSLDDPREDYEQYF.

V and J are TRBV18 and TRBJ2-7; TRBD1 agrees at 11 bases. Germline V gene lookup returns CDR1 KGHSH and CDR2 LQKENI. This CDR3 comprises 13 residues. The V gene end was trimmed by 5 bases and the J gene end by 4 bases; junction bases not matched to a gene: 1. CDR3 bases: TGTGCCAGCTCAAGGGACAGGGGGTACGAGCAGTACTTC. It codes for CASSRDRGYEQYF.

The chain recombines TRBV5-6 with TRBJ1-1, with 8 bases lining up with TRBD1. V shed 0 bases and J 4 bases; nucleotides not matched to a gene: 5. This CDR3 comprises 15 residues. Per the germline V gene, CDR1 is SGHDT and CDR2 is YYEEEE. The CDR3 spells CASSLGGQGTTEAFF. The CDR3, as DNA: TGTGCCAGCAGCTTGGGCGGACAGGGAACCACTGAAGCTTTCTTT.